This T cell receptor (beta chain) was observed in a study of control samples from healthy donors and cancer patients. Generated by immunoSEQ multiplex PCR, the TCRdb table keeps only in-frame clones and is missing some. This table holds 150,000 to 200,000 clones, roughly nine tenths found once. V was trimmed by 1 base and J by 0 bases, leaving 3 bases between them. The germline CDR1 and CDR2 sequences are SGHAT and FQDESV (reference sequence). This CDR3 is 13 amino acids long. The TCR originated in a woman in her 30s in good health. This chain connects TRBV11-1 to TRBJ1-1; D gene unclear. The specimen sequenced was blood. DNA for the CDR3: TGTGCCAGCAGCTTAGGGATGAACACTGAAGCTTTCTTT. It specifies CASSLGMNTEAFF.